What follows are 11 T cell receptor beta chains derived from one specimen sequenced in a study of T cell repertoires in cytomegalovirus infection. TCRdb processed the reads anew with MiXCR; each CDR3 protein has one entry. The profile shows under 800,000 distinct CDR3 sequences, 20% to 25% of them singletons. The source material was CD8+ T cells from PBMCs. These receptors originate from a human donor in good health (CMV status not recorded). Some clones in this sample may be carry-over from other donors' samples.

This clonotype appeared a few times. The chain links TRBV28 to TRBJ2-7; tentative D call: TRBD1 (7 bases). CDR3 size: 13 residues. CDR1 and CDR2 (germline): MDHEN, SYDVKM. V dropped 2 bases and J dropped 7 bases, with 12 bases sitting between them. The CDR3 DNA reads as TGTGCCAGCAGTTTAACGGCAGGGGGGGAGCAGTACGTC. Its translation is CASSLTAGGEQYV.

This clonotype has only a few counts. The V gene is TRBV7-9, the J gene TRBJ2-6, with 7 bases lining up with TRBD1. There are 16 residues in the CDR3. V lost 10 bases, J lost 0 bases, and 9 bases stayed unmatched. CDR1 is SEHNR and CDR2 is FQNEAQ in the germline V gene (reference sequence). Here the CDR3 reads CATLRDRLSGANVLTF. The CDR3 DNA follows: TGTGCCACCCTCCGGGACAGACTCTCTGGGGCCAACGTCCTGACTTTC.

This clonotype occurred many times. The chain joins TRBV7-3 to TRBJ1-1; no definite D call. Trimming shortened V by 2 bases and J by 1 base, and 11 bases separated the two germline ends. The CDR3 covers 15 residues. Germline V gives CDR1 SGHTA, CDR2 FQGTGA. The CDR3 coding sequence is TGTGCCAGCAGCTTATATGAAGGACCGAACACTGAAGCTTTCTTT. This encodes CASSLYEGPNTEAFF.

The CDR3 DNA follows: TGTGCCAGCAGCCTCCCGCCTGGGACAAGCACAGATACGCAGTATTTT. Its protein is CASSLPPGTSTDTQYF. V is TRBV7-9 and J is TRBJ2-3, with TRBD1 as a possible D gene (6 bases). With 5 bases removed from V and 0 bases from J, the gap between germline ends came to 15 bases. The length of the CDR3 is 16 residues. CDR1 and CDR2 from the germline V gene are SEHNR and FQNEAQ (reference sequence).

This clonotype turned up a few times. The chain is built from TRBV7-6 and TRBJ2-6, with 7 bases identical to TRBD1. V was pared by 5 bases and J by 2 bases, with 9 bases of the junction left unmatched. Germline values: CDR1 SGHVS, CDR2 FNYEAQ. The CDR3 spans 17 residues. The CDR3 nucleotides read TGTGCCAGCAGCCTAACACAGGGGTTCGCTGGGGCCAACGTCCTGACTTTC. Amino acids: CASSLTQGFAGANVLTF.

Only one count was recorded for this clonotype. CDR3 coding DNA: TGTGCCAGCCTAGGATGGCCACAGACCGATACCCGCACAGATACGCAGTATTTT. Protein product: CASLGWPQTDTRTDTQYF. The chain uses TRBV2 and TRBJ2-3; D remains ambiguous. The CDR3 totals 18 residues. The germline V and J ends were trimmed by 8 bases and 1 base, with 25 bases remaining between them. Germline lookup yields CDR1 SNHLY and CDR2 FYNNEI.

Only a few counts were recorded for this clonotype. The chain is built from TRBV9 and TRBJ2-1; 11 nucleotides agree with TRBD2. The CDR3 has 16 amino acids. Germline CDR1 and CDR2: SGDLS and YYNGEE. J gave up 7 bases and V 0 bases, and 6 bases lay outside the gene matches. Written as DNA, the CDR3 is TGTGCCAGCAGCGTAGTCCTAGCGGGGGGCAGGAATGAGCAGTTCTTC. Its translation is CASSVVLAGGRNEQFF.

This clonotype was detected only a few times. The chain has TRBV27 and TRBJ2-1; the D is unclear. V was pared by 0 bases and J by 6 bases, with 3 bases between. The CDR3 covers 12 residues. Germline V gives CDR1 MNHEY, CDR2 SMNVEV (reference sequence). The CDR3 spells CASSLSINEQFF. Here the CDR3 DNA reads TGTGCCAGCAGTTTATCTATCAATGAGCAGTTCTTC.

As to this clonotype: A read error is possible here, since a much larger clone lies one base away. J is TRBJ2-1 and V is TRBV7-3; weak D call: TRBD2 (6 bases). Per germline, CDR1 SGHTA and CDR2 FQGTGA. The CDR3 runs 14 residues. The V gene lost 6 bases and the J gene lost 3 bases, with 12 bases spanning the gap. The CDR3 loop is CASSGISGYNEQFF. Written as DNA, the CDR3 is TGTGCCAGCAGTGGTATTAGCGGCTACAATGAGCAGTTCTTC.

This clonotype was counted ten times or more. The chain employs TRBV4-3 and TRBJ2-1; possible D gene TRBD1, 6 bases. CDR1 and CDR2 from the germline V gene are LGHNA and YSLEER. Between the trimmed V and J ends, which lost 1 base and 0 bases, there was a span of 7 bases. This CDR3 contains 15 residues. CDR3 sequence: CASSQVQGSYNEQFF. The CDR3 DNA is TGCGCCAGCAGCCAAGTACAGGGCTCCTACAATGAGCAGTTCTTC.

The chain joins TRBV7-9 to TRBJ2-5; 9 nucleotides line up with TRBD1. Trimming cost V 6 bases and J 4 bases; bases outside gene matches: 12. Germline V gene lookup returns CDR1 SEHNR and CDR2 FQNEAQ (reference sequence). This CDR3 contains 16 residues. The CDR3: CASRLTGGLDRETQYF. CDR3 nucleotides: TGTGCCAGCAGACTAACAGGGGGCCTAGACCGAGAGACCCAGTACTTC.